This T cell receptor (beta chain) came from a study of T cells after yellow fever vaccination. At the level of the study: Fractions containing few cells were prepared with SMART-Seq v4 Ultra Low Input.

General study results and limits: Primary-vaccination clones mostly resurfaced post-booster (about 96% CD4, around 88% CD8).

A word on this clonotype: Its target is not known.

This CDR3 is 15 amino acids long. V dropped 5 bases and J dropped 15 bases, with 26 bases sitting between them. Germline CDR1 LGHDT, CDR2 YNNKEL (reference sequence). TCRdb analysed the 5' RACE reads with MiXCR anew, one entry per CDR3 protein. The sample consists of hundreds of thousands of distinct CDR3 sequences, roughly 4% of them appearing once. The chain recombines TRBV3-1 with TRBJ2-1; possible D gene TRBD2, 7 bases. The material was PBMCs, obtained on the day of the yellow fever booster vaccination. This clonotype was sampled from a young man who received the YFV17D yellow fever vaccine. The CDR3 loop reads CASSYSGGLAADGFF. The CDR3 nucleotides read TGTGCCAGCAGCTACTCGGGGGGCCTGGCGGCCGACGGGTTCTTC.